This is a list of T cell receptor beta chains from one sample in a study of cytomegalovirus exposure and HLA in healthy donors. Profiling relied on immunoSEQ multiplex PCR, and the TCRdb table lists in-frame clones only, not all of them. The data contain roughly 110,000 clones, roughly 82% of them singletons. The sample taken for sequencing was PBMCs. The receptors originated from a man over 45 in good health and CMV-seronegative. CDR3s include the opening cysteine and the closing phenylalanine or tryptophan. Each record gives: J gene, V gene, CDR3 protein.

TRBJ1-1 | TRBV4-2 | CASSQDLVTAMNTEAFF
TRBJ2-2 | TRBV19 | CASSRLGGPWNTGELFF
TRBJ2-2 | TRBV5-4 | CATTRTSGNTGELFF
TRBJ2-1 | TRBV9 | CASSIGLATYNEQFF
TRBJ1-1 | TRBV6-6 | CASRAFEAFF
TRBJ2-3 | TRBV18 | CASSPMTRNRGADTQYF
TRBJ1-3 | TRBV5-1 | CASSVGGQGSGNTIYF
TRBJ2-7 | TRBV10-1 | CASSLGTGGEQYF
TRBJ1-6 | TRBV15 | CATSRDKHASNSPLHF
TRBJ2-4 | TRBV5-1 | CASASGQGKLAKNIQYF
TRBJ2-7 | TRBV7-9 | CASSPGQIPYEQYF
TRBJ2-5 | TRBV4-2 | CASSRETSGVGETQYF
TRBJ2-3 | TRBV4-1 | CASSQERTGGLTDTQYF
TRBJ2-3 | TRBV2 | CASSLGGGGTDTQYF
TRBJ2-3 | TRBV13 | CASSLGRRDSTDTQYF
- | TRBV10-3 | CAISVGSEQYF
TRBJ1-4 | TRBV11-2 | CASSPLTGPGEKLFF
TRBJ1-1 | TRBV28 | CASSLDGWNTEAFF
TRBJ1-5 | TRBV10-1 | CASSATGNQPQHF
TRBJ1-6 | TRBV11-2 | CASSSPGENNSPLHF
TRBJ1-1 | TRBV10-1 | CASSERQGGTEAFF
TRBJ2-5 | TRBV6-1 | CASSERGGLQETQYF
TRBJ1-5 | TRBV6-5 | CASSGWTENQPQHF
TRBJ2-7 | TRBV4-1 | CASSQQDLTGAPYEQYF
TRBJ1-6 | TRBV6-6 | CASSPRGAGNSPPHF
TRBJ2-6 | TRBV2 | CASRANRGNSGANVLTF
TRBJ2-2 | TRBV7-9 | CASSLDSNTGELFF
TRBJ2-7 | TRBV5-6 | CASSPFGSYEQYF
TRBJ1-1 | TRBV7-6 | CASSDGQLNTEAFF
TRBJ1-6 | TRBV7-2 | CASSLVRPGQGDSPLHF
TRBJ1-4 | TRBV27 | CASRPGTGHEKLFF
TRBJ2-1 | TRBV7-2 | CASADRGGNEQFF
TRBJ1-1 | TRBV2 | CASSLAGTPNTEAFF
TRBJ2-3 | TRBV7-8 | CASSISGGDPTDTQYF
TRBJ2-5 | TRBV4-1 | CASSQDQGARETQYF
TRBJ1-5 | TRBV12-5 | CASGLVITGAPWPQHF
TRBJ2-3 | TRBV11-2 | CASSLEAGGSRNTQYF
TRBJ1-2 | TRBV2 | CASIWDRGGYTF
TRBJ1-1 | TRBV6-5 | CASSQPTGVNTEAFF
TRBJ1-3 | TRBV28 | CASGWGNTIYF
TRBJ2-3 | TRBV19 | CASSIASSTDTQYF
TRBJ1-2 | TRBV5-1 | CASSAVQGADGYTF
TRBJ1-2 | TRBV6-4 | CASSEGKGGDGYTF
TRBJ1-2 | TRBV19 | CATSNTNYGYTF
TRBJ2-5 | TRBV7-3 | CASSSSGEETQYF
TRBJ1-4 | TRBV18 | CASSPLGQQTNEKLFF
TRBJ1-6 | TRBV9 | CASSVNFGSSPLHF
TRBJ2-7 | TRBV7-2 | CASSPGQTSYEQYF
TRBJ1-1 | TRBV6-5 | CASSVTGLVGAFF
TRBJ2-2 | TRBV6-5 | CAADPRGQRTGELFF
TRBJ2-5 | TRBV11-2 | CASSSTGGALETQYF
TRBJ2-1 | TRBV19 | CASSMDGPGGSTFNEQFF
TRBJ2-5 | TRBV15 | CATSRDRRPSGRQETQYF
TRBJ2-4 | TRBV7-8 | CASSSGTSGGLAKNIQYF
TRBJ2-7 | TRBV7-9 | CASSHRGGRTTYEQYF
TRBJ2-7 | TRBV5-4 | CASSPGGRGSYEQYF
TRBJ2-7 | TRBV5-1 | CASSRDRGAPYEQYF
TRBJ1-3 | TRBV6-5 | CASSYDRGNTIYF